Below, 7 T cell receptor beta chains from the same sample are listed, as sequenced in a study of T-cell reconstitution after alpha-beta-depleted transplantation in children. Unique molecular identifiers were incorporated when the TCRbeta library was constructed. MiXCR was run by TCRdb on the PCR reads, yielding one entry per CDR3 protein. In the table there are about 110,000 distinct CDR3 sequences, approximately 6% of which are singletons. This sample comprised PBMCs, mostly from graft donor cells, obtained 360 days after TCRalphabeta/CD19-depleted stem cell transplant. The receptors come from a male patient aged 2 to 10 who had a stem cell transplant for acute lymphoblastic leukemia, so the T cells may come from the graft donor.

Many counts were recorded for this clonotype. V is TRBV15 and J is TRBJ2-7, with 10 bases aligning to TRBD2. Trimming at V came to 1 base and at J to 4 bases, leaving 4 bases not matched to a gene. CDR1 is LNHNV and CDR2 is YYDKDF in the germline V gene (reference sequence). The CDR3 has 15 amino acids. The CDR3 spells CATSRGSGGAYEQYF. The CDR3 bases are TGTGCCACCAGCAGAGGAAGCGGGGGGGCGTACGAGCAGTACTTC.

This clonotype was detected ten times or more. The gene calls are TRBV29-1 and TRBJ2-7; 7 bases agree with TRBD2. V lost 6 bases and J lost 2; bases outside the gene matches: 13. Per the germline V gene, CDR1 is SQVTM and CDR2 is ANQGSEA. This CDR3 comprises 15 residues. Here the CDR3 DNA reads TGCAGCGTACATCCCCCGGGAGGACCTACCTACGAGCAGTACTTC. Translation: CSVHPPGGPTYEQYF.

This clonotype was observed a few times. The CDR3 region has the DNA TGTGCCAGCAGCCCTGGGGTATCCGAAGCTTTCTTT. This encodes CASSPGVSEAFF. The chain carries TRBV7-6 and TRBJ1-1; D not certain. Germline V gives CDR1 SGHVS, CDR2 FNYEAQ. This CDR3 comprises 12 residues. V shed 5 bases and J shed 8 bases, with 12 bases lying between them.

Only a few counts were recorded for this clonotype. The chain couples TRBV4-1 to TRBJ1-6; D may be TRBD1 (5 bases). The CDR3 is 14 amino acids. The germline V and J ends were trimmed by 0 bases and 7 bases, with 7 bases remaining between them. The germline V gene encodes CDR1 MGHRA and CDR2 YSYEKL. The CDR3 bases are TGCGCCAGCAGCCAAGACAGGGAGAATTCACCCCTCCACTTT. Translated: CASSQDRENSPLHF.

This clonotype turned up a few times. The chain has TRBV7-2 and TRBJ1-1; D is ambiguous. The CDR3 runs 14 residues. Trimming pared 1 base from V and 2 bases from J, leaving 8 bases between. The V gene's germline CDR1 is SGHTA and CDR2 FQGNSA. The CDR3 is CASSLVLGNTEAFF. The CDR3, as DNA: TGTGCCAGCAGCTTAGTGCTGGGCAACACTGAAGCTTTCTTT.

This clonotype was observed a handful of times. This chain joins TRBV7-9 and TRBJ1-2, with a tentative D call TRBD1 (5 bases). Trimming removed 4 bases from V and 8 bases from J, with 11 bases in between. Germline V lookup: CDR1 SEHNR, CDR2 FQNEAQ (reference sequence). The CDR3 extends over 12 amino acids. The CDR3 here is CASSSPRDGYTF. The DNA of the CDR3 is TGTGCCAGCAGCTCCCCCCGGGACGGCTACACCTTC.

CDR3: CATSDGQGNGYTF. DNA for the CDR3: TGTGCCACCAGTGACGGACAGGGTAATGGCTACACCTTC. The genes are TRBV24-1 and TRBJ1-2, with 8 positions matching TRBD1. The trim removed 4 bases at V and 6 bases at J, leaving 3 bases unmatched. Germline CDR1 and CDR2: KGHDR and SFDVKD. CDR3 length: 13 amino acids.